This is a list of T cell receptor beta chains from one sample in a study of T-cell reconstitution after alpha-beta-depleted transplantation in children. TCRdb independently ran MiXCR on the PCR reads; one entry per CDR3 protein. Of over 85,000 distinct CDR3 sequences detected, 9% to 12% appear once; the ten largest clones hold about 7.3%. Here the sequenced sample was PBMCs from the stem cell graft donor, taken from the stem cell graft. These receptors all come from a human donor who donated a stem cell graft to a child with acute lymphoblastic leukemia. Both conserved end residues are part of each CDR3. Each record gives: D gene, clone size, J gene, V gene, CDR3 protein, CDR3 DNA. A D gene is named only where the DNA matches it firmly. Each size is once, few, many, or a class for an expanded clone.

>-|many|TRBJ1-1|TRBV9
CASSVGPRRMNTEAFF
TGTGCCAGCAGCGTAGGGCCCCGACGGATGAACACTGAAGCTTTCTTT
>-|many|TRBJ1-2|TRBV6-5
CASSQPGTFYGYTF
TGTGCCAGCAGCCAACCCGGGACTTTCTACGGCTACACCTTC
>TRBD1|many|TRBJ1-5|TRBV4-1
CASRDTSGTEGNQPQHF
TGCGCCAGCAGGGATACCTCCGGGACAGAGGGCAATCAGCCCCAGCATTTT
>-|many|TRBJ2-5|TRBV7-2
CASSLGPRQETQYF
TGTGCCAGCAGCTTGGGCCCGAGGCAAGAGACCCAGTACTTC
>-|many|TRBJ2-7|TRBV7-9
CASRPPFGYEQYF
TGTGCCAGCAGGCCCCCTTTTGGGTACGAGCAGTACTTC
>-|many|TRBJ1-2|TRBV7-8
CASSPSGGGYGYTF
TGTGCCAGCAGCCCCTCGGGGGGAGGCTATGGCTACACCTTC
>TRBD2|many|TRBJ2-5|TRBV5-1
CASSFFAGGPKTQYF
TGCGCCAGCAGCTTTTTCGCGGGGGGGCCCAAGACCCAGTACTTC
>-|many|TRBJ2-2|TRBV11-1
CASRRRSGGSTNFAGELFF
TGTGCCAGCCGCCGGCGGTCCGGTGGGTCAACTAACTTTGCCGGGGAGCTGTTTTTT
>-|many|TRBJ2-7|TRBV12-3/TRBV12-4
CASQPGVSSYEQYF
TGTGCCAGCCAACCGGGGGTAAGCTCCTACGAGCAGTACTTC
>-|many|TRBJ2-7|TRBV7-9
CASSLRLGFSEQYF
TGTGCCAGCAGCTTAAGGCTGGGATTCAGCGAGCAGTACTTC
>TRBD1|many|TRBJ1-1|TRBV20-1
CSARDWGQVTEAFF
TGCAGTGCTAGAGACTGGGGACAGGTCACTGAAGCTTTCTTT